This T cell receptor beta chain is from a study of vaccination and CD4 T cells after COVID-19 (dated by TCRdb to between 2021 and 2024). Concerning the study at large: The convalescent cohort included six males and four females, with two Hispanic individuals, seven Caucasians, two Asians and one multiracial person. Two doses of either the Pfizer-BioNTech BNT162b2 vaccine (n=8) or the Moderna mRNA-1273 vaccine (n=2) were administered to participants. Post-COVID blood samples from convalescent patients were collected a median of 101 days after diagnosis, with a range of about 35 to 161 days. Post-vaccine blood samples were obtained a median of about 70 days after the second vaccine dose, with a range of about 14 to 250 days. Culture stimuli were overlapping spike peptide pools from SARS-CoV-2 and from the common cold coronaviruses HCoV-NL63, HCoV-OC43 and HCoV-229E. In control cultures, a CEFX viral epitope pool was used as positive control, an HIV-1 Nef peptide pool was used as negative control, or no peptide was added. In over 8 COVID-19 convalescent patients and a handful of infection-naive healthy vaccine recipients, the spike-specific CD4+ TCR repertoire before mRNA vaccination was compared with the repertoire after mRNA vaccination.

Deletion took 3 bases off V and 7 bases off J, with a span of 10 bases between the germline ends. Measured from the cysteine to the phenylalanine, the CDR3 is 13 residues long. Of all the DNA, just the CDR3 is kept, 39 bases in frame from base 1. As encoded in the germline V gene, CDR1 is SGHNT while CDR2 is YENEEA. What the research found in general, with its limitations: An increase in the median number of SARS-CoV-2-reactive clonotypes from roughly 20 after infection to a few dozen after vaccination was observed, but the change was not found to be significant. The number of convalescent patients in the study was relatively small, and the study did not examine early timepoints following natural infection. Among convalescent patients, a median about 86% of the SARS-CoV-2-reactive clones seen after vaccination appeared only after vaccination, which suggests priming specific to the vaccine. Of the vaccine-specific clones in convalescent patients, 304 of 307, or nearly all, reacted only to SARS-CoV-2 spike and did not cross-react with common cold coronaviruses.

Interpreted using the paper, the treatment or condition label stands for: approximately nine-day PBMC culture with coronavirus spike peptide pools or control peptides (ViraFEST assay). The ViraFEST assay, used in the study, expanded antigen-specific T cells with peptide pools and then identified the expanded clonotypes through TCR sequencing. Negative nucleocapsid antibody tests taken both before and after vaccination confirmed that the healthy vaccine recipients had no prior SARS-CoV-2 infection. Each well held about 2 million PBMCs cultured in IMDM containing roughly 5% human AB serum and roughly 10 IU/ml IL-2, with around 9.2 ug/ml peptide pools added. Half of the culture medium was replaced with fresh IL-2-containing medium on days 3 and 7. CD4+ T cells were isolated after roughly 10 days of culture through negative selection using the EasySep CD4+ T cell isolation kit. PBMCs were separated from whole blood using Ficoll-Paque Plus gradient centrifugation and then either used fresh or cryopreserved at -140C. Each culture condition was generally run in triplicate wells.

With regard to this clonotype: No cognate antigen has been identified for it. No base quality values were provided; no much bigger clone lies one nucleotide off.

The method was PCR. TCR sequencing of DNA from cultured CD4+ T cells used the Oncomine TCR Beta short-read assay at the Johns Hopkins FTIC core. The QIAamp micro DNA kit was used to extract genomic DNA from the cultured CD4+ T cells. Oncomine TCR Beta libraries from cultured CD4+ T cells were pooled with unique dual indexes and sequenced on an Illumina iSeq 100. On the study's bioinformatics: Non-productive sequences were removed, and CDR3s that did not start with C, did not end with F or W, or were shorter than 7 amino acids were discarded. The MANAFEST web application identified antigen-specific clonotypes by comparing peptide-stimulated wells against reference wells and other culture wells. An FDR below 0.05, an odds ratio above 5, and a productive frequency above 0.1% in at least two of three replicate wells were required for clones to be considered positive. Clonotypes that were significantly expanded in both SARS-CoV-2 spike wells and at least one common cold coronavirus spike condition were defined as cross-reactive. CDR3 homology was assessed with Levenshtein distances (stringdist) and unrooted phylogenetic trees (ape) in R version 3.6.1. Through fastp at Q25 and MiXCR, TCRdb rebuilt clones from the public reads, retaining in-frame beta chains. Rows merge per CDR3 protein into single entries with the most common DNA and genes. In this record, the V and J calls reflect TCRdb's handling and not the investigators' own analysis. The sample table lists approximately 15,000 distinct CDR3 sequences, 21% of them with a count of one. The ten largest clonotypes hold around 10% of the sample.

This chain joins TRBV11-3 to TRBJ1-3; the D region possibly corresponds to TRBD1 (6 bases align). Material: CD4+ T cells from blood, cultured in vitro, obtained before SARS-CoV-2 vaccination. The source is a human donor who received a COVID-19 vaccine. The CDR3 in this case is CASSFYRVNTIYF. The DNA sequence is as follows: TGTGCCAGCAGCTTCTACAGGGTGAACACCATATATTTT. The variable domain in full, with residues beyond the CDR3 obtained from the reference TRBV11-3 and TRBJ1-3 genes, is EAGVVQSPRYKIIEKKQPVAFWCNPISGHNTLYWYLQNLGQGPELLIRYENEEAVDDSQLPKDRFSAERLKGVDSTLKIQPAELGDSAVYLCASSFYRVNTIYFGEGSWLTVV.